Sequencing of this T cell receptor beta chain was carried out in a study of cytomegalovirus exposure and HLA in healthy donors. Study-wide results and limits: Per a later analysis, 18,000 or so TCR beta sequences showed association with HLA alleles at 0.05 false discovery rate. The CMV antigen specificity of three CMV-associated chains was confirmed through in vitro analysis.

Researchers ran the PCR with 60 Vbeta and 13 Jbeta primers. Only in-frame clones appear in the TCRdb table, and some are missing; sequencing was by immunoSEQ multiplex PCR. The table shows roughly 150,000 clones, with roughly 80% occurring only once. Germline CDR1 and CDR2: MDHEN and SYDVKM. The trim removed 5 bases at V and 5 bases at J, leaving 4 bases unmatched. The CDR3 loop spans 13 amino acids. This clone has just a few counts. Its antigen is currently unknown. The sequence came from a male donor in good health and CMV-seronegative. The sample taken for sequencing was PBMCs. The J gene is TRBJ1-1, the V gene TRBV28, with 8 bases lining up with TRBD1. The CDR3 loop reads CASSDRGRTEAFF. CDR3 DNA sequence: TGTGCCAGCAGTGACAGGGGACGAACTGAAGCTTTCTTT.